A single T cell receptor beta chain is shown here with its context. This sample is drawn from a study of Tregs in tolerant kidney transplant recipients. Clones were read by immunoSEQ multiplex PCR, and TCRdb kept only the in-frame ones, dropping some. Among roughly 66,000 clones listed, more than 90% were seen once. The CDR3 consists of 15 residues. CDR1 SGDLS and CDR2 YYNGEE come from the germline V gene. V was shortened by 4 bases and J by 6 bases, with 17 bases between the two germline ends. CD4+CD25+CD127- Tregs, CD4+CD25- non-Tregs, CD4 and CD8 cells were sorted. This sequence originates from a human donor who received a combined kidney and bone marrow transplant. The rearrangement links TRBV9 to TRBJ2-1; the D gene is possibly TRBD2 (6 bases). The sample in question was CD8+ T cells from blood, obtained before the transplant. CDR3 amino acids: CASSPVGGSPNEQFF. In DNA form, the CDR3 reads TGTGCCAGCAGCCCGGTTGGAGGGAGTCCCAATGAGCAGTTCTTC.